This T cell receptor (beta chain) is drawn from a study of monozygotic twins with cystic fibrosis. Study findings and constraints: Low clonality (median around 0.0096) suggested a mostly naive repertoire. J usage was most co-twin-similar in 8 of 16 pairs, V in 13. Monozygotic CF twins shared more identical nucleotide clonotypes than unrelated patients.

As to this clone: Its antigen is undetermined.

CDR1 SGHTA and CDR2 FQGTGA come from the germline V gene. Trimming took 4 bases from V and 0 from J, leaving 14 bases between them. There are 16 residues in the CDR3. Data came from immunoSEQ multiplex PCR; TCRdb stores just in-frame clones and leaves some out. This sample has 20,000 to 25,000 clones, with less than 98% found just once. The rearrangement joins TRBV7-3 to TRBJ2-3; D perhaps matches TRBD2 (6 bases). The specimen sequenced was blood. The TCR sequence derives from a girl aged 5 to 17 with cystic fibrosis. CDR3 coding DNA: TGTGCCAGCAGCTCAGGGACTTATCGTAGCACAGATACGCAGTATTTT. This codes for CASSSGTYRSTDTQYF.